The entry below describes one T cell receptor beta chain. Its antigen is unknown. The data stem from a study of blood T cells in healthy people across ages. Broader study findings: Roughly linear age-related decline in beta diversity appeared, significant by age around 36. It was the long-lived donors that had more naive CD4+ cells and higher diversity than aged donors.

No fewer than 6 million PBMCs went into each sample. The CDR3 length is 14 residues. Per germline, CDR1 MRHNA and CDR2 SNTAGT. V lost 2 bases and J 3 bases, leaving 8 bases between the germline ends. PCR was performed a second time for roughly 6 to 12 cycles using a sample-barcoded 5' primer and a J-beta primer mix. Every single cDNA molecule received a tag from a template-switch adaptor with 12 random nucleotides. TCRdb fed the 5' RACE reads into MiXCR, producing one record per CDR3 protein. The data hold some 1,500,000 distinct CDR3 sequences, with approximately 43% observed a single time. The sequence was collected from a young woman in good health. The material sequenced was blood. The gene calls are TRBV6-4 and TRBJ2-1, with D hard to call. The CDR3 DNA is TGTGCCAGCAGTGACGGGCCGGACTACAATGAGCAGTTCTTC. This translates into CASSDGPDYNEQFF.